This T cell receptor beta chain was found in a study of shared clonotypes between healthy human individuals. Whole-study findings and limits: Incomplete sequencing of sorted subsets was indicated by rarefaction despite large depth. The study drew on few donors, limiting represented genetic and exposure-history diversity. Non-shared clonotypes displayed generation probabilities falling below those of clonotypes present in all four donors. Four donors held about 5% of naive CD4 clonotypes in common.

The count of this clone is one. Its antigen remains unidentified. Germline CDR1 is SGHTA and CDR2 is FQGNSA. There are 15 residues in the CDR3. The germline V and J ends were trimmed by 5 bases and 2 bases, with 15 bases remaining between them. Measured with immunoSEQ multiplex PCR; TCRdb has only the in-frame clones, and not every one. Counted here are approximately 2.5 million clones, around nine tenths occurring once; the ten biggest clones make up roughly 0.13%. The sequence derives from a young man in good health. Material for sequencing was naive CD4+ T cells sorted from blood. Described subset: CD45RA+ positively selected. The rearrangement links TRBV7-2 to TRBJ2-5; either TRBD1 or TRBD2 may fit D (5 bases each). CDR3 in amino acids: CASSRDGSKQETQYF. The CDR3 nucleotides are TGTGCCAGCAGCAGGGACGGGTCAAAACAAGAGACCCAGTACTTC.